This is a list of T cell receptor beta chains from one sample in a study of OX40 agonist ivuxolimab in advanced cancers. Clones were sequenced by immunoSEQ multiplex PCR, and TCRdb holds only the in-frame ones, with some missing. Of 40,000 to 45,000 clones in the sample, approximately 80% are singletons; the top ten hold approximately 7.5%. Sample: CD4+ or CD8+ T cells sorted from blood, taken in a trial of the OX40 agonist ivuxolimab. The receptors originated from an adult with an advanced solid tumor such as melanoma, head and neck, liver or kidney cancer. The CDR3 runs from the conserved cysteine through the conserved F or W. A D gene is named only where the DNA matches it firmly. Clone sizes are given selectively: once, few, many, or a class where the clone is expanded.

len,j_gene,v_gene,d_gene,abundance,CDR3nt,CDR3aa
12,TRBJ2-7,TRBV10-2,NA,NA,TGCGCCAGCAGTGGGACGGGTAACGAGCAGTACTTC,CASSGTGNEQYF
11,TRBJ2-5,TRBV30,NA,NA,TGTGCCTGGGGAAAGGGGGAGACCCAGTACTTC,CAWGKGETQYF
12,TRBJ1-3,TRBV30,NA,NA,TGTGCCTGGAAACCCCCGGGAAACACCATATATTTT,CAWKPPGNTIYF
17,TRBJ2-1,TRBV5-1,TRBD2,NA,TGCGCCAGCAGCCCTCACCCAATAGCGGGAGGGGGCCATGAGCAGTTCTTC,CASSPHPIAGGGHEQFF
12,TRBJ2-1,TRBV6-1,NA,once,TGTGCCAGCAGTCCGGAATTACGAGAGCAGTTCTTC,CASSPELREQFF
16,TRBJ2-1,TRBV4-1,TRBD2,NA,TGCGCCAGCAGCCAAGTTGGTAGCGGGGGATACAATGAGCAGTTCTTC,CASSQVGSGGYNEQFF
14,TRBJ2-5,TRBV5-1,TRBD2,NA,TGCGCCAGCAGCCGGACTAGCGGGAAGGAGACCCAGTACTTC,CASSRTSGKETQYF
14,TRBJ1-6,TRBV5-4,NA,NA,TGTGCCAGCAGCCCCCTGGCAGGGGATTCACCCCTCCACTTT,CASSPLAGDSPLHF
12,TRBJ1-2,TRBV7-2,NA,NA,TGTGCCAGCAGCTTAGGGCTGAGGGGCTACACCTTC,CASSLGLRGYTF
11,TRBJ2-7,TRBV7-3,NA,NA,TGTGCCAGCAGCTCTAATCACGAGCAGTACTTC,CASSSNHEQYF
14,TRBJ2-6,TRBV7-6,NA,NA,TGTGCCAGCAGCCTTGACACGGGGGCCAACGTCCTGACTTTC,CASSLDTGANVLTF
15,TRBJ1-2,TRBV6-1,NA,NA,TGTGCCAGCAGTGAAGCACCGGTAGCTAACTATGGCTACACCTTC,CASSEAPVANYGYTF
12,TRBJ2-7,TRBV7-9,TRBD1,NA,TGTGCCAGCAGCCCGACAGGGCGCGAGCAGTACTTC,CASSPTGREQYF
13,TRBJ2-5,TRBV7-2,NA,NA,TGTGCCAGCAGGTCGGGACCCCAAGAGACCCAGTACTTC,CASRSGPQETQYF
11,TRBJ2-7,TRBV6-5,NA,once,TGTGCCAGCAGACTATACTACGAGCAGTACTTC,CASRLYYEQYF
16,TRBJ1-5,TRBV5-4,TRBD1,NA,TGTGCCAGCAGCCAAGATTGGGACAGGGACTATCAGCCCCAGCATTTT,CASSQDWDRDYQPQHF